This TCR beta chain was obtained from a study of human T cells and chemical hapten exposure. Overall study: The study sensitized with 2% DPC on a 2 cm by 2 cm patch of upper inner arm skin. Recorded diagnoses among the mostly female patients were alopecia areata, totalis or universalis.

MiXCR, run by TCRdb on the RACE reads, gives a single entry per CDR3 protein. The sample lists 90,000 to 140,000 distinct CDR3 sequences, about 34% occurring once. The V end was cut by 0 bases, the J end by 2 bases, with 12 bases between. In germline, CDR1 is SGDLS, CDR2 YYNGEE. The CDR3 is 16 residues long. Time point here: patch test 3, about 24 weeks after DPC sensitization. Noted treatment: therapeutic diphenylcyclopropenone sensitization with weekly scalp DPC. This clonotype was seen more than once but under ten times. The sequencing here drew on whole blood, taken in connection with sensitization to the hapten diphenylcyclopropenone (DPC). The J gene is TRBJ2-1, the V gene TRBV9; D may be TRBD2 (6 bases). The receptor was derived from a man aged 35 to 55 with alopecia areata. Some clones in this sample may be carry-over from other donors' samples. This CDR3 reads CASSVDGGGTYNEQFF. CDR3 nucleotides: TGTGCCAGCAGCGTAGACGGCGGAGGGACCTACAATGAGCAGTTCTTC.